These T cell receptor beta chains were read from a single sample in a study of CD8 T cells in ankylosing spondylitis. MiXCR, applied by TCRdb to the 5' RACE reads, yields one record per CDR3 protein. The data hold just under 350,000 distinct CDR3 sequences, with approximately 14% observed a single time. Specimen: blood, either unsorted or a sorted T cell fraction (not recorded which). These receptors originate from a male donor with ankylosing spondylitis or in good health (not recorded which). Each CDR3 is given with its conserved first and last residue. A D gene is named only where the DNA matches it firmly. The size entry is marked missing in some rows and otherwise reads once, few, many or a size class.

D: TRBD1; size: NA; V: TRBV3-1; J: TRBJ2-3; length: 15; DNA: TGTGCCAGCAGCCAGGCACAGGGGATCGGAGATACGCAGTATTTT; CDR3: CASSQAQGIGDTQYF
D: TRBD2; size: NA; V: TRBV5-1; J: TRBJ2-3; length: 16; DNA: TGCGCCAGCAGCTTGATGGGTAGCGGGGGGCCGGATACGCAGTATTTT; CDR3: CASSLMGSGGPDTQYF
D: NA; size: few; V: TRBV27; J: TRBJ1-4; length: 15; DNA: TGTGCCAGCAGTTTATCGAGTAGACCCAATGAAAAACTGTTTTTT; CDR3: CASSLSSRPNEKLFF
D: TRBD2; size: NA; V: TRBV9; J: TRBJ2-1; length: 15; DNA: TGTGCCAGCAGCCCACGACTAGCGGTGGACAATGAGCAGTTCTTC; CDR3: CASSPRLAVDNEQFF
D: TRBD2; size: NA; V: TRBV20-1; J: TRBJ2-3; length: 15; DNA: TGCAGTGCCGAAGCGGGGGACTCTAGCACAGATACGCAGTATTTT; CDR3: CSAEAGDSSTDTQYF
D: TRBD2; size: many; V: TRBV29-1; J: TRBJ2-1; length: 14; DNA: TGCAGCGGGGGACTAGCGGGGGGACCAATTGAGCAGTTCTTC; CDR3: CSGGLAGGPIEQFF
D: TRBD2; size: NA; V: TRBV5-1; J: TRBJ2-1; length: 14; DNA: TGCGCCAGCAGCTTGAGCGGGGAGTGGGGTGAGCAGTTCTTC; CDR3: CASSLSGEWGEQFF
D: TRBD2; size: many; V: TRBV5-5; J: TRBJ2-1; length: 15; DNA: TGTGCCAGCACCCCGGCGGGGGGCTCCTACAATGAGCAGTTCTTC; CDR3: CASTPAGGSYNEQFF
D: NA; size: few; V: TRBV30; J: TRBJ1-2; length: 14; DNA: TGTGCCTGGAGTGTACAGGGACAACATGATGGCTACACCTTC; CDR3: CAWSVQGQHDGYTF
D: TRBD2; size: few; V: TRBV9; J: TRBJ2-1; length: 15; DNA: TGTGCCAGCAGCGTAGGTAGCGGGGGGGCCGTTGAGCAGTTCTTC; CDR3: CASSVGSGGAVEQFF
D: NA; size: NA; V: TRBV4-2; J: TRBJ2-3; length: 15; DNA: TGTGCCAGCAGCCAAGATCCGGACCACACAGATACGCAGTATTTT; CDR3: CASSQDPDHTDTQYF
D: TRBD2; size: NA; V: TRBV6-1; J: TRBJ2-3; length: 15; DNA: TGTGCCAGCCGTAGGCGGGGGGGCTCGTCTGATACGCAGTATTTT; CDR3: CASRRRGGSSDTQYF
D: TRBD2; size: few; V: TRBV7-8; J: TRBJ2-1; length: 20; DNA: TGTGCCAGCAGCCTTTTACGGCTAGCGGGGCCCCCTCCGTTCTACAATGAGCAGTTCTTC; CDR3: CASSLLRLAGPPPFYNEQFF
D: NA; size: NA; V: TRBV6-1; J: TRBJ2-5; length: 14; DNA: TGTGCCAGCACCCAGGGGGGACTGAGAGAGACCCAGTACTTC; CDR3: CASTQGGLRETQYF
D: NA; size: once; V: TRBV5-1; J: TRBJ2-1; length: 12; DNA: TGCGCCAGCACCGGCCGTGGGAGTGAGCAGTTCTTC; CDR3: CASTGRGSEQFF
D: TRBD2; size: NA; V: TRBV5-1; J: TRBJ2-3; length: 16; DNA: TGCGCCAGCAGCTTGGTCGGGACTAGGGACACAGATACGCAGTATTTT; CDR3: CASSLVGTRDTDTQYF
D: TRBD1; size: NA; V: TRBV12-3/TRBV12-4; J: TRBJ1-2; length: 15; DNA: TGTGCCAGCACCCTCGGCCACAGGGGTATCTATGGCTACACCTTC; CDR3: CASTLGHRGIYGYTF
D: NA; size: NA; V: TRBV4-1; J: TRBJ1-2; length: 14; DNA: TGCGCCAGCAGCTCCCCCGGGGGGTTCTTTGGCTACACCTTC; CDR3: CASSSPGGFFGYTF
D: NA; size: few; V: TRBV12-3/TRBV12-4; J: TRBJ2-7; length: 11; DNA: TGTGCCAGCGGGGTAGGGAACGAGCAGTACTTC; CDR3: CASGVGNEQYF
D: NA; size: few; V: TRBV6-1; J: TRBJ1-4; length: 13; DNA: TGTGCCAGCAGTGAAGGGGCGCGAGAAAAACTGTTTTTT; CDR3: CASSEGAREKLFF
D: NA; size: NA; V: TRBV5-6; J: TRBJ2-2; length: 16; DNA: TGTGCCAGCAGCTTGGTTCCCAGCACGAACACCGGGGAGCTGTTTTTT; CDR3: CASSLVPSTNTGELFF
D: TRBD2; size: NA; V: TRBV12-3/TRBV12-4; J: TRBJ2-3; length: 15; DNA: TGTGCCAGCAGCCCGCCGGGACTAGTAGTAGATACGCAGTATTTT; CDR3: CASSPPGLVVDTQYF
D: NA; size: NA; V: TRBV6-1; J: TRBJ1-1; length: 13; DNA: TGTGCCAGCAGTGAGAGGGGGAACACTGAAGCTTTCTTT; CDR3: CASSERGNTEAFF
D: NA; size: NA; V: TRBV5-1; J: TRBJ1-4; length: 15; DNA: TGCGCCAGCAGCGTTAAAGGGGCAACTAATGAAAAACTGTTTTTT; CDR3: CASSVKGATNEKLFF
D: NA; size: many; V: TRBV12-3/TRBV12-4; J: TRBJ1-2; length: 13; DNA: TGTGCCACCTGGGGGTTAGAAACCTATGGCTACACCTTC; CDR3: CATWGLETYGYTF
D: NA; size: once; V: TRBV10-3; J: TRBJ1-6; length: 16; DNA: TGTGCCATCAGTGATACCAGGCCCTTACTTAATTCACCCCTCCACTTT; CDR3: CAISDTRPLLNSPLHF
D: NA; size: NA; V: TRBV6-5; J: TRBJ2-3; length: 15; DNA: TGTGCCAGCAGTCTCTCGGGACGGCGCACAGATACGCAGTATTTT; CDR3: CASSLSGRRTDTQYF
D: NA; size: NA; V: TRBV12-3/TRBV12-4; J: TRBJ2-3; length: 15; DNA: TGTGCCAGCAGTCCCTCCAGGAGCGTGGCAGATACGCAGTATTTT; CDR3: CASSPSRSVADTQYF
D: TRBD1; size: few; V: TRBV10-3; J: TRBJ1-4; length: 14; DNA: TGTGCCATCAGTGCGACAGGGGGCGCGGAAAAACTGTTTTTT; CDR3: CAISATGGAEKLFF
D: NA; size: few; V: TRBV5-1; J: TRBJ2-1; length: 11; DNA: TGCGCCAGCAGGCGGTCGGATGAGCAGTTCTTC; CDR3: CASRRSDEQFF
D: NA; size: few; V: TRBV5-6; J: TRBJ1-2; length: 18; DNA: TGTGCCAGCTTCAAGGTAGGAGTGACTCCATCTAACCATTATGGCTACACCTTC; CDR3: CASFKVGVTPSNHYGYTF
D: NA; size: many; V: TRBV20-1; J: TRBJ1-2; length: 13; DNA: TGCAGTGCTAGAGATGGACAGTCCTATGGCTACACCTTC; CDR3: CSARDGQSYGYTF
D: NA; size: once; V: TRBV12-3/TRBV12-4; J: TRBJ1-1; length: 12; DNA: TGTGCCAGCATTGGGGGAGAGACTGAAGCTTTCTTT; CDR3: CASIGGETEAFF
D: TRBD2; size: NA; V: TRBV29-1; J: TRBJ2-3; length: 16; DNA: TGCAGCGTTGAAGACGGGCTAGCGGGGGGGCCAGATACGCAGTATTTT; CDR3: CSVEDGLAGGPDTQYF
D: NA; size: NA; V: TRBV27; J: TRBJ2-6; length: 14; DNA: TGTGCCAGCAAGTCCCTAACAGGGGCCAACGTCCTGACTTTC; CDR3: CASKSLTGANVLTF
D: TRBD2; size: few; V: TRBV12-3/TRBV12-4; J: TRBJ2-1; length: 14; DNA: TGTGCCAGCATTGATAGCGGGATCTACAATGAGCAGTTCTTC; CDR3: CASIDSGIYNEQFF
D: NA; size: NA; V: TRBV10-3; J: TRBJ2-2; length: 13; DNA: TGTGCCATCACGGGCGCGGTGCCCGGGGAGCTGTTTTTT; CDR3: CAITGAVPGELFF
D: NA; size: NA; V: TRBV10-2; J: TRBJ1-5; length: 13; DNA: TGCGCCAGCAACTGGCAGGGGAATCAGCCCCAGCATTTT; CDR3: CASNWQGNQPQHF
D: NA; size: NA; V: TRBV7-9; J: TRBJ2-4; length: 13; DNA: TGTGCCAGCAGCCCAGTTTCGGGGAACATTCAGTACTTC; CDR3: CASSPVSGNIQYF
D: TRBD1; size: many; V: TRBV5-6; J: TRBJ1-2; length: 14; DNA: TGTGCCAGCAGCTTGGGCGACAGGGGGCGCGGCTACACCTTC; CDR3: CASSLGDRGRGYTF